This TCR beta chain is drawn from a study of CD8+CD57+ T cells in acquired aplastic anemia (dated by TCRdb to between 2018 and 2020). Broadly, across the study: DNA extracted from sorted CD4+ and CD8+ cells had a mean of about 3 ug, with a range of roughly 0.17 to 30 ug. For healthy donor samples, the average read count was about 10 million for CD4+ cells and approximately 12 million for CD8+ cells.

Details on this clonotype: Its antigen specificity is not known. Base qualities are missing; no much larger clone stands one base away.

V is clipped by 1 base and J by 6 bases, and the sequence between their germline boundaries is 8 bases long. The germline V gene (reference sequence) yields LNHNV for CDR1 and YYDKDF for CDR2. The CDR3 covers 13 residues, taking in both the cysteine and the phenylalanine. Here the CDR3 DNA is all that survives: 39 bases in frame from base 1. In the study, sorted CD4+ and CD8+ blood T cells from patients with severe aplastic anemia and from healthy subjects underwent deep sequencing of TCR repertoires. Ficoll-Paque density gradient centrifugation was used to isolate peripheral blood mononuclear cells. Before DNA was extracted, CD4+ and CD8+ T cells were sorted using either FACS or magnetic beads. Genomic DNA was used as template for profiling of TCR beta VDJ combinations and CDR3 sequences. An Illumina HiSeq 2000 was used for TCR repertoire sequencing. The source study handled its data this way. TRBV/TRBJ rearrangement plots, CDR3 size and DJ length profiles, and Simpson's diversity index were used to assess repertoires. The most abundant DNA sequence in the deep sequencing data was taken as the immunodominant clone. CDR3 amino acid sequences were checked for sharing between subjects and were compared against published repertoires and the VDJdb database. TCRdb itself trimmed the public reads at Q25 with fastp, ran MiXCR and retained productive beta chains. Entries are consolidated by CDR3 protein sequence, retaining the most common genes and DNA. TCRdb's processing, not the study's, gives the V and J calls here. The sample has tens of thousands of distinct CDR3 sequences on record, about two thirds of them singletons. Together, the top ten hold about a third of the sample.

What the research found in general, with its limitations: Approximately 31 CD8+ CDR3 sequences were found in both patients and controls but appeared to be highly expressed in patients and within the immunodominant clones of the patients. CD8+ Simpson's diversity did not differ significantly between patients and healthy controls (P=0.060).

The receptor was derived from a human donor in good health, serving as a control. The rearranged chain carries TRBV15 and TRBJ2-3, with the D segment identity uncertain. The specimen sequenced was sorted CD4+, CD8+, or CD8+CD57+ T cells (not recorded which) from PBMCs. The encoded CDR3 is CATSRAAGDTQYF. Read as DNA, the sequence is TGTGCCACCAGCAGAGCGGCAGGCGATACGCAGTATTTT.